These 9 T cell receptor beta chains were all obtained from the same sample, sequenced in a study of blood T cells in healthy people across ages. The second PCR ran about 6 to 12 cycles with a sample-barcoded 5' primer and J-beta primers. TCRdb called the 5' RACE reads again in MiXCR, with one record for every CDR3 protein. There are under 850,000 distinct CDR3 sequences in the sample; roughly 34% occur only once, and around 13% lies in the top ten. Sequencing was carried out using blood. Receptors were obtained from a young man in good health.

The CDR3 nucleotides read TGCGCCAGCAGCTTTACAGGGGAGGACACTGAAGCTTTCTTT. This codes for CASSFTGEDTEAFF. The chain recombines TRBV5-1 with TRBJ1-1, with 7 positions matching TRBD1. The germline V gene has CDR1 SGHRS and CDR2 YFSETQ. The J segment lost 3 bases and the V segment lost 2 bases, leaving 4 bases of the junction unmatched. The CDR3 consists of 14 residues. Using reference TRBV5-1 and TRBJ1-1 for the parts outside the CDR3, the full variable domain is KAGVTQTPRYLIKTRGQQVTLSCSPISGHRSVSWYQQTPGQGLQFLFEYFSETQRNKGNFPGRFSGRQFSNSRSEMNVSTLELGDSALYLCASSFTGEDTEAFFGQGTRLTVV.

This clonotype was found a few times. This CDR3 reads CASSLGAGPYNEQFF. As DNA, the CDR3 is TGTGCCAGCAGCTTGGGAGCGGGGCCTTACAATGAGCAGTTCTTC. V and J are TRBV5-5 and TRBJ2-1; TRBD2 matches 7 bases. The CDR3 is made up of 15 amino acids. The ends lost 0 bases at V and 4 bases at J; junction bases unmatched: 4. The germline gives CDR1 SGHKS, CDR2 YYEKEE (reference sequence). Together with reference TRBV5-5 and TRBJ2-1, the CDR3 gives the full variable domain: DAGVTQSPTHLIKTRGQQVTLRCSPISGHKSVSWYQQVLGQGPQFIFQYYEKEERGRGNFPDRFSARQFPNYSSELNVNALLLGDSALYLCASSLGAGPYNEQFFGPGTRLTVL.

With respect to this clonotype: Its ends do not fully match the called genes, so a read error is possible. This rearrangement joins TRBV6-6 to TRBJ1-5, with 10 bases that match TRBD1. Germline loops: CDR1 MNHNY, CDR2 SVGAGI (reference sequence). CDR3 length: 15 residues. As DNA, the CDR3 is TGTGCCAGCAGTACGGGACAGGGGAGCAATAAGCCCCAGCATTTT. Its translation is CASSTGQGSNKPQHF.

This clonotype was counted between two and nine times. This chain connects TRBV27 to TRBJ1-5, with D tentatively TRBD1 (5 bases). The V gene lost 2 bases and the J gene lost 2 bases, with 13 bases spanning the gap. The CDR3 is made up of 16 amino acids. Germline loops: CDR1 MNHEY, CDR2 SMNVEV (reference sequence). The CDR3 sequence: CASSLTGEGGNQPQHF. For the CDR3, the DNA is TGTGCCAGCAGTTTAACCGGGGAAGGGGGCAATCAGCCCCAGCATTTT.

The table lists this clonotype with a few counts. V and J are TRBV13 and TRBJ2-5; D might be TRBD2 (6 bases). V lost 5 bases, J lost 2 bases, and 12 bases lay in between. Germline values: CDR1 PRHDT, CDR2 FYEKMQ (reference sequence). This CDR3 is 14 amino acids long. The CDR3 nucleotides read TGTGCCAGCAGCACAGGAGGGGAACAAGAGACCCAGTACTTC. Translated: CASSTGGEQETQYF.

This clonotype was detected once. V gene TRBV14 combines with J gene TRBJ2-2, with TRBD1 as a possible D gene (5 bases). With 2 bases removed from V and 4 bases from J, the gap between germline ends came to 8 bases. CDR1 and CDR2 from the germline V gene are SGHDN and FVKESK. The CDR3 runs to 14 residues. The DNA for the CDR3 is TGTGCCAGCAGCCAAACGACAGTCACCGGGGAGCTGTTTTTT. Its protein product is CASSQTTVTGELFF.

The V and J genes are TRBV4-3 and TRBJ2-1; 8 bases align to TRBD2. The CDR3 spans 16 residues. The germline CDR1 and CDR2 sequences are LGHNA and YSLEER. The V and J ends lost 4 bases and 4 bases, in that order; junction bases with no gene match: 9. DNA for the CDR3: TGCGCCAGCAGCCGGCAGACTAGCGCTTTTTACAATGAGCAGTTCTTC. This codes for CASSRQTSAFYNEQFF.

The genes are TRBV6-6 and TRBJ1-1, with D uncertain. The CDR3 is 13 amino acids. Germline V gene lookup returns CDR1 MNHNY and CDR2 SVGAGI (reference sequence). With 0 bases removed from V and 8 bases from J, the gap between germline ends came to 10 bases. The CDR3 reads CASSYSAVNEAFF. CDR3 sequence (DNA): TGTGCCAGCAGTTACTCTGCCGTAAACGAAGCTTTCTTT.

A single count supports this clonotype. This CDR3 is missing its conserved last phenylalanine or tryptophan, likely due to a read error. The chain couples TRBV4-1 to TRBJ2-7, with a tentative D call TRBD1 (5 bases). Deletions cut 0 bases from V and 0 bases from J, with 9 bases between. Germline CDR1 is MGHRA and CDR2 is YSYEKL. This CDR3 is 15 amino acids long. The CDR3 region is CASSQDQGGSYEQYY. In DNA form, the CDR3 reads TGCGCCAGCAGCCAAGATCAGGGCGGCTCCTACGAGCAGTACTAC.